This TCR beta chain was recovered during a study of shared clonotypes between healthy human individuals. Study in general: CD4 naive cells filled three plates per donor, CD4 memory three, CD8 naive two and CD8 memory one.

Germline lookup yields CDR1 SGDLS and CDR2 YYNGEE. Trimming removed 4 bases at V and 0 bases at J, with 12 bases between. The CDR3 loop spans 15 amino acids. Regarding this clone: Its target is unknown.

The naive CD8 population came from CD45RO-negative cells selected for CCR7, without terminally differentiated effector memory CD45RA+ cells. This table comes from immunoSEQ multiplex PCR, and its TCRdb copy is limited to in-frame clones, with some not included. The data contain about 2 million clones, approximately 94% of them singletons. Study results and limitations: Richness estimates generally favored naive over memory subsets.

The sequenced material came from naive CD8+ T cells sorted from blood. The chain carries TRBV9 and TRBJ2-3; tentative D call: TRBD1 (6 bases). This receptor was identified in a young man in good health. CDR3 protein: CASSTGTMSTDTQYF. As DNA, the CDR3 is TGTGCCAGCAGCACTGGGACAATGAGCACAGATACGCAGTATTTT.